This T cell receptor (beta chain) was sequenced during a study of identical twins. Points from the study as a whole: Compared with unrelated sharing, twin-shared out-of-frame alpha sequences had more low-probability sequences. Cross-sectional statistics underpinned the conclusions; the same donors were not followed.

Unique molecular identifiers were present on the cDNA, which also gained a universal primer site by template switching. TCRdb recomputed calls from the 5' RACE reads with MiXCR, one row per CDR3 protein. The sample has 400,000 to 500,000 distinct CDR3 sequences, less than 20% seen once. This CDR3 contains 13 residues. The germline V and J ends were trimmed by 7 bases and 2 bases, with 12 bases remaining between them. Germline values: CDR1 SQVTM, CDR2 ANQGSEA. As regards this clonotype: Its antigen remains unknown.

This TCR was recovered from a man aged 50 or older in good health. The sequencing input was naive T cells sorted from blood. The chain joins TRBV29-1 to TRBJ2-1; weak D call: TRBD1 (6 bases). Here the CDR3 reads CSARGSTYNEQFF. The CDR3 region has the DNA TGCAGCGCCAGGGGTAGCACCTACAATGAGCAGTTCTTC.